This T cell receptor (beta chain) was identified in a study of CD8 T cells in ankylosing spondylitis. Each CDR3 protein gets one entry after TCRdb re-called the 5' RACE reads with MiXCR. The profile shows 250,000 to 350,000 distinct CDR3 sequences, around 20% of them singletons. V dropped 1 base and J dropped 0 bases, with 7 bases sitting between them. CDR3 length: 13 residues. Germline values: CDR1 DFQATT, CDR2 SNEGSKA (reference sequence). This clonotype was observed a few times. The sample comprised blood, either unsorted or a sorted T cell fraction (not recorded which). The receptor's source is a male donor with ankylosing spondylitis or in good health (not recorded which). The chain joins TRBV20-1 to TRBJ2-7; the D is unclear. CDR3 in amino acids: CSARGVGSYEQYV. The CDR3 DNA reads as TGCAGTGCTAGAGGTGTCGGCTCCTACGAGCAGTACGTC.